The rows below give T cell receptor beta chains drawn from one sample of a study of monozygotic twins with cystic fibrosis. Generated by immunoSEQ multiplex PCR, the TCRdb table keeps only in-frame clones and is missing some. The sample includes approximately 34,000 clones, roughly 96% of them seen just once. The material sequenced was blood. The receptor source for this set is a girl aged 2-10 years with cystic fibrosis. The CDR3 runs from the conserved cysteine through the conserved F or W. D genes are given only for firm matches. Only part of the rows carry a size: once, few, many, or a class if the clone is expanded.

J gene	clone size	V gene	D gene	CDR3 protein	CDR3 DNA
TRBJ1-1	NA	TRBV30	NA	CAWSVGQGWMNTEAFF	TGTGCCTGGAGTGTAGGTCAGGGCTGGATGAACACTGAAGCTTTCTTT
TRBJ1-2	NA	TRBV27	NA	CATRTGGLGYTF	TGTGCCACTCGGACCGGGGGCTTAGGCTACACCTTC
TRBJ2-3	NA	TRBV6-6	NA	CASTSMVGSKDTQYF	TGTGCCAGCACGTCCATGGTCGGGAGCAAAGATACGCAGTATTTT
TRBJ1-5	few	TRBV6-1	NA	CASSVGGNQPQHF	TGTGCCAGCAGTGTTGGGGGAAATCAGCCCCAGCATTTT
TRBJ2-7	NA	TRBV6-1	NA	CASSDGSYEQYF	TGTGCCAGCAGTGACGGGAGCTACGAGCAGTACTTC
TRBJ1-5	NA	TRBV6-6	NA	CASEQGVNQPQHF	TGTGCCAGTGAGCAAGGGGTCAATCAGCCCCAGCATTTT
TRBJ1-1	NA	TRBV6-5	TRBD1	CASSYSRWGQSEAFF	TGTGCCAGCAGTTACTCACGGTGGGGACAGAGTGAAGCTTTCTTT
TRBJ1-1	NA	TRBV6-5	NA	CASRGGNTEAFF	TGTGCCAGCAGGGGAGGGAACACTGAAGCTTTCTTT
TRBJ2-1	NA	TRBV4-1	TRBD2	CASSQPTSGRSGNEQFF	TGCGCCAGCAGCCAACCGACTAGCGGGAGGTCGGGCAATGAGCAGTTCTTC
TRBJ1-5	once	TRBV15	NA	CATSVSRNQPQHF	TGTGCCACCAGTGTCAGCCGCAATCAGCCCCAGCATTTT
TRBJ1-1	NA	TRBV5-1	NA	CASSPGPVGTDTEAFF	TGCGCCAGCAGCCCTGGCCCTGTGGGTACGGACACTGAAGCTTTCTTT
TRBJ1-5	NA	TRBV11-2	NA	CASSLETLGQPQHF	TGTGCCAGCAGCTTAGAAACACTCGGTCAGCCCCAGCATTTT
TRBJ2-6	NA	TRBV9	TRBD1	CASSENRGPSSGANVLTF	TGTGCCAGCAGCGAGAACAGGGGACCCAGCTCTGGGGCCAACGTCCTGACTTTC
TRBJ1-1	once	TRBV7-9	NA	CASSLVGGRATEAFF	TGTGCCAGCAGCTTAGTGGGGGGCAGGGCCACTGAAGCTTTCTTT
TRBJ1-3	NA	TRBV15	NA	CATRLGHSGNTIYF	TGTGCCACCAGGCTAGGACACTCTGGAAACACCATATATTTT
TRBJ2-3	NA	TRBV2	TRBD2	CASTGRGLVDTQYF	TGTGCCAGCACGGGGCGGGGGTTAGTTGATACGCAGTATTTT
TRBJ1-2	once	TRBV6-1	NA	CASSDLDPTPRGGYTF	TGTGCCAGCAGTGATCTCGACCCCACACCAAGAGGTGGCTACACCTTC
TRBJ2-7	NA	TRBV5-6	NA	CASTFTGISYEQYF	TGTGCCAGCACCTTCACGGGCATTTCCTACGAGCAGTACTTC
TRBJ1-1	NA	TRBV2	NA	CASRKEQVNTEAFF	TGTGCCAGCAGAAAAGAACAGGTAAACACTGAAGCTTTCTTT
TRBJ2-2	NA	TRBV19	TRBD2	CASSIRTSGATGELFF	TGTGCCAGTAGTATCCGGACTAGCGGGGCGACCGGGGAGCTGTTTTTT
TRBJ2-1	NA	TRBV6-5	TRBD1	CASRPGQAYNEQFF	TGTGCCAGCCGGCCGGGACAGGCCTACAATGAGCAGTTCTTC
TRBJ2-2	NA	TRBV7-9	TRBD2	CASSSIGLEKTGELFF	TGTGCCAGCAGCTCGATCGGACTAGAAAAGACCGGGGAGCTGTTTTTT
TRBJ2-1	NA	TRBV7-9	TRBD2	CASSSWGLAGGVHYNEQFF	TGTGCCAGCAGCTCCTGGGGACTAGCGGGAGGGGTCCACTACAATGAGCAGTTCTTC
TRBJ1-1	NA	TRBV30	NA	CAWSVLGSTEAFF	TGTGCCTGGAGTGTATTGGGGAGCACTGAAGCTTTCTTT
TRBJ1-1	NA	TRBV5-6	NA	CASSIATAPGEAFF	TGTGCCAGCAGCATTGCGACAGCGCCGGGAGAAGCTTTCTTT
TRBJ2-7	NA	TRBV30	TRBD2	CAWSVRLAGYFGRSYEQYF	TGTGCCTGGAGTGTGCGTCTAGCGGGATACTTCGGTCGTTCCTACGAGCAGTACTTC
TRBJ2-7	NA	TRBV6-4	NA	CASFKRTGRAHEQYF	TGTGCCAGCTTTAAAAGGACGGGTAGAGCCCACGAGCAGTACTTC
TRBJ1-2	NA	TRBV11-2	NA	CASSVAGTNYGYTF	TGTGCCAGCAGCGTCGCCGGGACCAATTATGGCTACACCTTC
TRBJ1-1	NA	TRBV2	NA	CASGGQRNTEAFF	TGTGCCAGCGGAGGACAGAGGAACACTGAAGCTTTCTTT
TRBJ1-5	NA	TRBV4-1	NA	CASSSGSRGNQPQHF	TGCGCCAGCAGCTCGGGCTCACGAGGCAATCAGCCCCAGCATTTT
TRBJ1-6	NA	TRBV10-3	NA	CAIQGEGALHF	TGTGCCATCCAGGGTGAAGGAGCCCTCCACTTT
TRBJ2-3	once	TRBV2	TRBD2	CASKRLAETQYF	TGTGCCAGCAAAAGACTAGCGGAGACGCAGTATTTT
TRBJ2-5	NA	TRBV18	NA	CASSPVGTQYF	TGTGCCAGCTCACCAGTGGGGACCCAGTACTTC
TRBJ2-1	NA	TRBV6-6	TRBD2	CASSYIGLAGVDEQFF	TGTGCCAGCAGTTACATAGGACTAGCGGGAGTAGATGAGCAGTTCTTC
TRBJ2-7	NA	TRBV27	TRBD1	CASTSGTGAYEQYF	TGTGCCAGCACCTCCGGGACAGGGGCCTACGAGCAGTACTTC
TRBJ1-1	once	TRBV27	TRBD1	CASSSQGNEAFF	TGTGCCAGCAGTTCACAGGGGAATGAAGCTTTCTTT
TRBJ1-6	NA	TRBV7-9	NA	CASSPRGNSPLHF	TGTGCCAGCAGCCCTAGGGGGAATTCACCCCTCCACTTT
TRBJ2-7	NA	TRBV2	TRBD1	CASTDRDRDNEQYF	TGTGCCAGCACCGACCGGGACAGGGACAACGAGCAGTACTTC
TRBJ2-1	NA	TRBV7-9	NA	CASIRLDNEQFF	TGTGCCAGTATACGTCTCGACAATGAGCAGTTCTTC
TRBJ2-4	NA	TRBV7-9	NA	CASTTPGENIQYF	TGTGCCAGCACCACCCCCGGGGAAAACATTCAGTACTTC
TRBJ2-1	NA	TRBV2	NA	CASKEGGPLYNEQFF	TGTGCCAGCAAGGAGGGGGGACCGTTGTACAATGAGCAGTTCTTC
TRBJ2-5	NA	TRBV7-9	TRBD2	CASSLVGGGVQETQYF	TGTGCCAGCAGCCTAGTCGGGGGAGGGGTCCAAGAGACCCAGTACTTC
TRBJ2-3	NA	TRBV2	NA	CASSEGRSGSTDTQYF	TGTGCCAGCAGTGAAGGTAGGAGCGGGAGCACAGATACGCAGTATTTT
TRBJ2-7	NA	TRBV4-1	TRBD2	CASSGAVTSGSYEQYF	TGCGCCAGCAGCGGGGCTGTAACTAGCGGGAGTTACGAGCAGTACTTC
TRBJ1-5	NA	TRBV30	NA	CAWSTSYGGNQPQHF	TGTGCCTGGAGTACTTCATATGGGGGTAATCAGCCCCAGCATTTT
TRBJ1-1	NA	TRBV19	NA	CASTMGGLTEAFF	TGTGCCAGCACCATGGGAGGGCTTACTGAAGCTTTCTTT
TRBJ2-3	NA	TRBV4-1	TRBD2	CASSPLLAGAESDTQYF	TGCGCCAGCAGCCCCCTCCTAGCGGGAGCGGAGAGCGATACGCAGTATTTT
TRBJ1-2	NA	TRBV19	NA	CASSMETVSPAGYTF	TGTGCCAGTAGTATGGAGACAGTTTCGCCTGCTGGCTACACCTTC
TRBJ2-2	NA	TRBV6-5	TRBD2	CASSYGTSGYTGELFF	TGTGCCAGCAGTTACGGGACTAGCGGGTACACCGGGGAGCTGTTTTTT
TRBJ1-5	NA	TRBV2	NA	CASSGFPSDRENQPQHF	TGTGCCAGCAGCGGGTTCCCTTCTGACAGAGAAAATCAGCCCCAGCATTTT
TRBJ1-2	NA	TRBV28	NA	CASSPQQTVYYGYTF	TGTGCCAGCAGCCCACAACAGACGGTTTACTATGGCTACACCTTC
TRBJ2-2	NA	TRBV11-1	NA	CASSLDLTGELFF	TGTGCCAGCAGCTTAGATCTCACCGGGGAGCTGTTTTTT
TRBJ2-7	once	TRBV18	TRBD1	CASSLKGQASQGVEQYF	TGTGCCAGCTCACTAAAGGGACAGGCGAGCCAGGGGGTCGAGCAGTACTTC